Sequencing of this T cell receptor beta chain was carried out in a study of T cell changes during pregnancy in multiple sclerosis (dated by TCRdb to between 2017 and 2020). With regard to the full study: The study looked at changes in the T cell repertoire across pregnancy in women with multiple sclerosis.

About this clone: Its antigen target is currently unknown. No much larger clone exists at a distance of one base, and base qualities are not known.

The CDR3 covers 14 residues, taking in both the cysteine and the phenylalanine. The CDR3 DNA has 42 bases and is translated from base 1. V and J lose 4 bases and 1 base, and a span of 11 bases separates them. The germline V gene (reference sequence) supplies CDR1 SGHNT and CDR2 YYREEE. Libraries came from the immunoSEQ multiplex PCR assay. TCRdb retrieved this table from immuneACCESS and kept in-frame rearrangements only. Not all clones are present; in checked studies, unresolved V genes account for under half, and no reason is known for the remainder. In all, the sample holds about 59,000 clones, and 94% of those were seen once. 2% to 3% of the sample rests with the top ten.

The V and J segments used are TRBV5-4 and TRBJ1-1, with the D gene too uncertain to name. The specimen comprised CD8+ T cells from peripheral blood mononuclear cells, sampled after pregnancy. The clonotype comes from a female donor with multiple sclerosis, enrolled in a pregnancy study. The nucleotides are TGTGCCAGCAGCCGTACAGAATCGAACACTGAAGCTTTCTTT. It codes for CASSRTESNTEAFF.